The 10 T cell receptor beta chains below come from one sample, sequenced in a study of graft-versus-host responses after intestinal transplantation. TCRdb's table, derived via immunoSEQ multiplex PCR, lists solely in-frame clones and lacks some. This table has around 7,800 clones, approximately 97% appearing once. This specimen consisted of PBMCs, obtained 23 days after intestinal transplant. The receptors stem from a human patient who received an intestinal transplant, so some T cells may come from the graft donor.

The chain joins TRBV6-5 to TRBJ2-7; D gene ambiguous. CDR1 MNHEY and CDR2 SVGAGI come from the germline V gene. There are 13 residues in the CDR3. V was pared by 0 bases and J by 6 bases, with 9 bases between. The CDR3 DNA sequence: TGTGCCAGCAGTTACTCGATATGGGGCGAGCAGTACTTC. Translation gives CASSYSIWGEQYF.

The chain carries TRBV2 and TRBJ2-2; D is ambiguous. Trimming left V 5 bases short and J 1 base short, with 5 bases between. This CDR3 has 13 amino acids. The germline V gene has CDR1 SNHLY and CDR2 FYNNEI. The CDR3 nucleotides read TGTGCCAGCAGTAGCGAGAACACCGGGGAGCTGTTTTTT. The encoded protein is CASSSENTGELFF.

The V and J genes are TRBV6-1 and TRBJ2-5, with 10 bases fitting TRBD2. V shed 1 base and J 5 bases; nucleotides not matched to a gene: 4. Germline assignment: CDR1 MNHNS and CDR2 SASEGT. This CDR3 has 15 residues. The CDR3 sequence: CASSEEPAGGETQYF. The CDR3 region has the DNA TGTGCCAGCAGTGAAGAGCCAGCGGGAGGGGAGACCCAGTACTTC.

The chain uses TRBV13 and TRBJ2-6; D possibly uses TRBD1 or TRBD2 (5 bases each). The CDR3 runs to 16 residues. With 5 bases removed from V and 4 bases from J, the gap between germline ends came to 15 bases. CDR1 and CDR2 (germline): PRHDT, FYEKMQ (reference sequence). The CDR3 sequence is CASSQGTGGGANVLTF. The CDR3 region has the DNA TGTGCCAGCAGCCAAGGGACGGGCGGAGGGGCCAACGTCCTGACTTTC.

The chain employs TRBV2 and TRBJ2-7, with TRBD2 as a possible D gene (6 bases). Trimming removed 10 bases from V and 0 bases from J, with 16 bases in between. Looked up from germline, CDR1 is SNHLY and CDR2 is FYNNEI. The CDR3 sequence is 14 residues long. The CDR3 DNA reads TGTGCCACCCGGGACTCCTCGAGCTCCTACGAGCAGTACTTC. Translated: CATRDSSSSYEQYF.

J is TRBJ2-1 and V is TRBV19, with 9 bases aligning to TRBD2. Germline V gene sequence: CDR1 LNHDA, CDR2 SQIVND (reference sequence). With V trimmed by 3 bases and J by 8 bases, 8 bases remained unmatched. This CDR3 contains 15 residues. CDR3 in amino acids: CASSMSAGGSDEQFF. CDR3 bases: TGTGCCAGTAGTATGTCAGCGGGAGGCTCCGATGAGCAGTTCTTC. The full variable domain, its missing parts supplied by reference TRBV19 and TRBJ2-1, is DGGITQSPKYLFRKEGQNVTLSCEQNLNHDAMYWYRQDPGQGLRLIYYSQIVNDFQKGDIAEGYSVSREKKESFPLTVTSAQKNPTAFYLCASSMSAGGSDEQFFGPGTRLTVL.

The CDR3 nucleotides read TGTGCCAGCATCCGGGACACGTTCTATGGCTACACCTTC. Protein: CASIRDTFYGYTF. This chain joins TRBV6-1 and TRBJ1-2; tentatively, D is TRBD1 (6 bases). Trimming removed 7 bases from V and 4 bases from J, with 13 bases in between. The CDR3 totals 13 residues. Germline V gives CDR1 MNHNS, CDR2 SASEGT.

As to this clone: The CDR3 does not close with the conserved phenylalanine or tryptophan, likely indicating a read error. V usage is TRBV7-9 and J usage is TRBJ1-2; the D is unclear. V dropped 1 base and J dropped 7 bases, with 7 bases sitting between them. Germline CDR1 is SEHNR and CDR2 is FQNEAQ (reference sequence). The CDR3 runs to 12 residues. The CDR3 coding sequence is TGTGCCAGCAGCTTAGGGGCGTTTGGCTACACCCTC. Translating it yields CASSLGAFGYTL.

J is TRBJ1-1 and V is TRBV10-3; the D is unclear. The germline V gene has CDR1 ENHRY and CDR2 SYGVKD. The CDR3 loop spans 12 amino acids. Deletions cut 4 bases from V and 1 base from J, with 4 bases between. The DNA of the CDR3 is TGTGCCATCAGTGTAGGGAACACTGAAGCTTTCTTT. Protein sequence: CAISVGNTEAFF.

The sample holds one count of this clone. The chain joins TRBV30 to TRBJ2-7; D might be TRBD1 (7 bases). V was trimmed by 0 bases and J by 3 bases, leaving 12 bases between them. The V gene's germline CDR1 is GTSNPN and CDR2 SVGIG (reference sequence). This CDR3 region has 14 residues. CDR3 nucleotide sequence: TGTGCCTGGAGTGTGGGCCAGGGGGGCTACGAGCAGTACTTC. This encodes CAWSVGQGGYEQYF.